This TCR beta chain derives from a study of blood T cell repertoires in COVID-19. On the study more broadly: COVID-19 samples, acute and convalescent, were from the United States, Italy and Spain.

Germline lookup yields CDR1 GTSNPN and CDR2 SVGIG (reference sequence). Trimming cost V 0 bases and J 7 bases; bases outside gene matches: 11. The length of the CDR3 is 16 residues. Repertoires were generated with immunoSEQ multiplex PCR, while TCRdb's copy carries only in-frame clones and drops some. The data contain over 300,000 clones, roughly 90% of them seen just once; the ten biggest clones take up roughly 1.2%. The origin of this receptor is a middle-aged man with acute or convalescent COVID-19. The chain links TRBV30 to TRBJ2-1; 8 bases match TRBD2. The source material was peripheral blood. CDR3 DNA: TGTGCCTGGAGTGTACCTACGGGAGGGTCTTGGAATGAGCAGTTCTTC. Translating gives CAWSVPTGGSWNEQFF.